What follows is one T cell receptor beta chain and its context. Its antigen is undetermined. Germline V gene sequence: CDR1 LNHDA, CDR2 SQIVND (reference sequence). Trimming stripped 7 bases from V and 2 bases from J, with 15 bases between. The CDR3 loop spans 16 amino acids. A couple of CD3G-deficient patients had more severe autoimmunity; all had some. At testing, patients were 2 to 39 years old, with reduced naive and increased memory T-cell proportions. CD4+ T cells were divided by sorting: CD25-high CD127-low Tregs, CD25-low CD127-high conventional cells. This record comes from a study of regulatory T cells. Notes on the study in general: Skewed V and J usage and few unique V-J pairs marked patient repertoires, most in Tregs. In CD3G-deficient patients, conventional CD4+ T cells were enriched for hydrophobic CDR3 residues at positions 6 and 7.

The primer mix had 52 TRBV and 13 TRBJ primers. Assay used: immunoSEQ multiplex PCR; TCRdb lists only in-frame clones, some missing. Altogether approximately 31,000 clones are present, about 93% being singletons, with the ten largest covering over 0.8%. This receptor was obtained from a child aged 2-15 years with CD3G deficiency. J is TRBJ2-6 and V is TRBV19, with a tentative D call TRBD2 (6 bases). The sequenced sample was conventional CD4+ T cells sorted from blood. The CDR3 bases are TGTGCCAGTACCCCGGGGGAAGTAGCTGGGGCCAACGTCCTGACTTTC. Protein sequence: CASTPGEVAGANVLTF.